This TCR beta chain appears in the sequencing data of a study of T cell changes during pregnancy in multiple sclerosis. V trimming: 0 bases; J trimming: 5 bases; junction bases outside the gene matches: 4. The length of the CDR3 is 15 residues. Germline V gives CDR1 SGHNT, CDR2 YYREEE (reference sequence). Using immunoSEQ multiplex PCR, the repertoire was profiled, and TCRdb retains in-frame clones only, with some absent. The data hold around 30,000 clones, with approximately 92% observed a single time. The chain has TRBV5-4 and TRBJ2-2, with 7 bases lining up with TRBD1. Sequences were derived from CD8+ T cells from peripheral blood mononuclear cells, sampled in the second trimester of pregnancy. The origin of this receptor is a female donor with multiple sclerosis, enrolled in a pregnancy study. DNA for the CDR3: TGTGCCAGCAGCTTGGGCCAGGGGGTTACCGGGGAGCTGTTTTTT. It codes for CASSLGQGVTGELFF.